Shown below are 26 T cell receptor beta chains from a single sample sequenced in a study of post-analysis software for immune sequencing data. Whole-study findings and limits: Five TRBV segments were more frequent in patients than controls; TRBV5-6, TRBV5-1 and TRBV20-1 belonged to this group.

Prepared TCR beta cDNA libraries contained unique molecular identifiers. TCRdb analysed the PCR reads with MiXCR anew, one entry per CDR3 protein. This table has fewer than 900,000 distinct CDR3 sequences, around 46% appearing once. No antigens are known for them. The sample comprised blood. All receptors derive from a girl aged 5 to 17 with multiple sclerosis.

The rearrangement joins TRBV2 to TRBJ1-1, with no clear D. From germline, CDR1 is SNHLY and CDR2 FYNNEI. V gave up 6 bases and J gave up 1 base, with 9 bases separating them. The CDR3 totals 13 residues. CDR3 sequence reads: CASSPLGNTEAFF. As DNA, the CDR3 is TGTGCCAGCAGCCCCCTCGGGAACACTGAAGCTTTCTTT.

The V call is TRBV27, the J call TRBJ2-3; 11 nucleotides align to TRBD2. The germline V gene encodes CDR1 MNHEY and CDR2 SMNVEV (reference sequence). The V segment lost 6 bases and the J segment 4 bases; nucleotides outside the gene matches: 9. The CDR3 loop spans 16 amino acids. The CDR3 coding sequence is TGTGCCAGCAGCCCCACTAGCGGGAGAGGGTCAGATACGCAGTATTTT. Encoded protein: CASSPTSGRGSDTQYF.

The J gene is TRBJ2-5, the V gene TRBV13; D unclear. TRBJ2-7 matches the DNA end more closely, so the J call is doubtful. This CDR3 has 12 residues. Germline lookup yields CDR1 PRHDT and CDR2 FYEKMQ (reference sequence). CDR3: CASSLEQYEQYF. The DNA for the CDR3 is TGTGCCAGCAGCTTAGAACAGTACGAGCAGTACTTC.

This clonotype was seen a few times. J is TRBJ1-5 and V is TRBV20-1, with 9 nucleotides matching TRBD1. This CDR3 contains 15 residues. The germline V gene has CDR1 DFQATT and CDR2 SNEGSKA (reference sequence). Trimming took 3 bases from V and 8 from J; bases not matched to a gene: 11. The CDR3 bases are TGCAGTGCTAGCGCCCAGCCCGGGACAGGGAAGCCCCAGCATTTT. This sequence encodes CSASAQPGTGKPQHF.

This clonotype was found a few times. This sequence joins TRBV7-2 and TRBJ2-6; D is unclear. Trimming removed 7 bases at V and 0 bases at J, with 10 bases between. CDR1 SGHTA and CDR2 FQGNSA come from the germline V gene. The CDR3 is 15 residues long. The CDR3 DNA is TGTGCCAGCAAAACGACCCGCTCTGGGGCCAACGTCCTGACTTTC. Translation: CASKTTRSGANVLTF.

The V call is TRBV20-1, the J call TRBJ2-4, with D perhaps matching TRBD2 (6 bases). The CDR3 runs 15 residues. Germline assignment: CDR1 DFQATT and CDR2 SNEGSKA (reference sequence). Trimming took off 3 bases at V and 0 bases at J, with 12 bases between the two ends. CDR3 sequence reads: CSARRAGLAKNIQYF. For the CDR3, the DNA is TGCAGTGCTAGGCGGGCGGGGTTAGCCAAAAACATTCAGTACTTC.

This clonotype was detected a few times. Written as DNA, the CDR3 is TGTGCCACCAGTGATGCTTCGGGGACCCAGTACTTC. Translated, it gives CATSDASGTQYF. The chain links TRBV24-1 to TRBJ2-5; D ambiguous. Trimming took 3 bases from V and 7 from J, leaving 8 bases between them. The CDR3 extends over 12 amino acids. From germline, CDR1 is KGHDR and CDR2 SFDVKD.

This clonotype was recorded a few times. The rearrangement joins TRBV6-1 to TRBJ1-2; 7 bases are a match to TRBD1. Per the germline V gene, CDR1 is MNHNS and CDR2 is SASEGT. V shed 6 bases and J 4 bases; nucleotides not matched to a gene: 5. This CDR3 spans 13 amino acids. The CDR3 loop reads CASSIDRVYGYTF. The CDR3 coding sequence is TGTGCCAGCAGCATTGACAGGGTCTATGGCTACACCTTC.

This clonotype was counted only a few times. The gene calls are TRBV28 and TRBJ2-1, with D possibly matching TRBD1 (5 bases). Per the germline V gene, CDR1 is MDHEN and CDR2 is SYDVKM. CDR3 length: 15 residues. V lost 5 bases and J lost 5, with 16 bases in between. CDR3 sequence reads: CASSPDNNFNNEQFF. CDR3 nucleotides: TGTGCCAGCAGTCCGGACAACAACTTCAACAATGAGCAGTTCTTC.

This clonotype was recorded at least ten times. The DNA of the CDR3 is TGTGCCAGCAGTTCTCGTCACGGGGGGAACTATGGCTACACCTTC. This sequence encodes CASSSRHGGNYGYTF. The chain has TRBV28 and TRBJ1-2; D might be TRBD1 (5 bases). There are 15 residues in the CDR3. V lost 4 bases to trimming and J lost 2 bases, with 14 bases between them. CDR1 is MDHEN, CDR2 SYDVKM, per germline.

This clonotype has only a few counts. The J gene is TRBJ1-2, the V gene TRBV6-5; no reliable D call. V was shortened by 4 bases and J by 6 bases, with 15 bases between the two germline ends. The V gene's germline CDR1 is MNHEY and CDR2 SVGAGI. There are 14 residues in the CDR3. The CDR3 region is CASSSQWDFDGYTF. CDR3 in DNA: TGTGCCAGCAGTTCCCAATGGGATTTTGATGGCTACACCTTC.

This chain uses TRBV4-1 with TRBJ2-7; TRBD1 agrees at 8 bases. This CDR3 is 13 amino acids long. V dropped 2 bases and J dropped 5; count of bases not matched to a gene: 2. The germline V gene encodes CDR1 MGHRA and CDR2 YSYEKL. CDR3 region: CASSQRTGNEQYF. For the CDR3, the DNA is TGCGCCAGCAGCCAACGGACAGGGAACGAGCAGTACTTC.

This clonotype occurred a few times. This chain connects TRBV12-3 or TRBV12-4 to TRBJ2-3; 8 bases fit TRBD2. V gave up 3 bases and J gave up 2 bases; unmatched junction bases: 7. CDR3 size: 16 residues. CDR3 amino acids: CASSFEVAGLTDTQYF. The CDR3 DNA reads TGTGCCAGCAGTTTCGAGGTAGCGGGGCTCACAGATACGCAGTATTTT.

In its sample, this clonotype was seen a few times. V and J are TRBV13 and TRBJ1-1; no reliable D call. The germline V gene has CDR1 PRHDT and CDR2 FYEKMQ (reference sequence). The CDR3 sequence is 14 residues long. V lost 0 bases to trimming and J lost 2 bases, with 7 bases between them. Here the CDR3 reads CASSLGQINTEAFF. The CDR3 region has the DNA TGTGCCAGCAGCTTAGGACAGATAAACACTGAAGCTTTCTTT. Using reference TRBV13 and TRBJ1-1 for the parts outside the CDR3, the full variable domain is AAGVIQSPRHLIKEKRETATLKCYPIPRHDTVYWYQQGPGQDPQFLISFYEKMQSDKGSIPDRFSAQQFSDYHSELNMSSLELGDSALYFCASSLGQINTEAFFGQGTRLTVV.

V is TRBV13 and J is TRBJ1-2; D gene unclear. There are 15 residues in the CDR3. Trimming took off 5 bases at V and 4 bases at J, with 17 bases between the two ends. The germline gives CDR1 PRHDT, CDR2 FYEKMQ (reference sequence). The CDR3 here is CASSTRDEKGYGYTF. The CDR3 region has the DNA TGTGCCAGCAGCACGCGCGACGAAAAGGGCTATGGCTACACCTTC. Looking up the rest from reference TRBV13 and TRBJ1-2 gives the full variable domain: AAGVIQSPRHLIKEKRETATLKCYPIPRHDTVYWYQQGPGQDPQFLISFYEKMQSDKGSIPDRFSAQQFSDYHSELNMSSLELGDSALYFCASSTRDEKGYGYTFGSGTRLTVV.

V and J are TRBV28 and TRBJ2-1, with D perhaps TRBD1 (5 bases). The V end lost 4 bases, the J end lost 14 bases, and 15 bases lay between the germline ends. The germline V gene encodes CDR1 MDHEN and CDR2 SYDVKM. The CDR3 is 12 amino acids. The CDR3: CASSSDRPREFF. In DNA form, the CDR3 reads TGTGCCAGCAGTTCTGACAGACCCCGGGAGTTCTTC.

The chain combines TRBV5-1 with TRBJ2-7; D is perhaps TRBD1 (5 bases). V lost 3 bases and J lost 5, with 15 bases in between. Germline V gene data show CDR1 as SGHRS and CDR2 as YFSETQ. The CDR3 covers 14 residues. DNA for the CDR3: TGCGCCAGCAGCTCACAAGGTTCAGGGAACGAGCAGTACTTC. Translated: CASSSQGSGNEQYF.

The chain's CDR3 is CASSPGIATDTQYF. The CDR3, as DNA: TGTGCCAGCAGCCCCGGGATAGCCACGGATACGCAGTATTTT. V and J are TRBV13 and TRBJ2-3; the D gene is possibly TRBD2 (5 bases). The CDR3 consists of 14 residues. The germline V gene encodes CDR1 PRHDT and CDR2 FYEKMQ (reference sequence). V was shortened by 5 bases and J by 6 bases, with 15 bases between the two germline ends.

The J gene is TRBJ2-5, the V gene TRBV7-2; D not resolved. The J call could be wrong; TRBJ2-7 is a better fit for the DNA end. There are 13 residues in the CDR3. Germline V CDR1 and CDR2: SGHTA, FQGNSA. The CDR3 is CASSLTNTNEQYF. The CDR3 DNA is TGTGCCAGCAGCTTAACGAACACGAACGAGCAGTACTTC.

The rearrangement links TRBV29-1 to TRBJ1-1, with D possibly matching TRBD1 (5 bases). The ends were cut back, 0 bases at V and 0 bases at J, with 17 bases in the middle. Germline-derived CDR1 and CDR2 are SQVTM and ANQGSEA. The CDR3 has 17 residues. Written as DNA, the CDR3 is TGCAGCGTTGAAGATCTTGCGGGTCAGGGACTGAACACTGAAGCTTTCTTT. Its translation: CSVEDLAGQGLNTEAFF. The full variable domain, with the rest looked up from reference TRBV29-1 and TRBJ1-1, is SAVISQKPSRDICQRGTSLTIQCQVDSQVTMMFWYRQQPGQSLTLIATANQGSEATYESGFVIDKFPISRPNLTFSTLTVSNMSPEDSSIYLCSVEDLAGQGLNTEAFFGQGTRLTVV.

The genes are TRBV20-1 and TRBJ2-1; D may be TRBD1 (6 bases). V lost 4 bases, J lost 3 bases, and 28 bases lay in between. Per germline, CDR1 DFQATT and CDR2 SNEGSKA (reference sequence). There are 19 residues in the CDR3. The CDR3 DNA reads TGCAGTGCTACAGGGGCTAGTTCGGACCTGCGAGAATTCTACAATGAGCAGTTCTTC. Amino acid sequence: CSATGASSDLREFYNEQFF.

The V and J genes are TRBV20-1 and TRBJ2-1; TRBD2 matches 7 bases. The CDR3 sequence is 11 residues long. The trim removed 6 bases at V and 7 bases at J, leaving 3 bases unmatched. The germline V gene encodes CDR1 DFQATT and CDR2 SNEGSKA (reference sequence). The CDR3 spells CSASRGNEQFF. The CDR3 DNA reads TGCAGTGCCTCGCGGGGGAATGAGCAGTTCTTC.

In this sample, this clonotype turned up a few times. The DNA for the CDR3 is TGTGCCAGCAGTGTCGGGACTACCTCCTACGAGCAGTACTTC. This gives the protein CASSVGTTSYEQYF. This chain links TRBV27 with TRBJ2-7; TRBD2 matches at 7 bases. The CDR3 is made up of 14 amino acids. Germline-derived CDR1 and CDR2 are MNHEY and SMNVEV (reference sequence). The V segment lost 5 bases and the J segment 0 bases; nucleotides outside the gene matches: 4.

The chain uses TRBV7-8 and TRBJ2-7; D could derive from TRBD1 or TRBD2 (5 bases each). The CDR3 length is 17 residues. CDR1 SGHVS and CDR2 FQNEAQ come from the germline V gene. With 3 bases removed from V and 2 bases from J, the gap between germline ends came to 20 bases. Here the CDR3 DNA reads TGTGCCAGCAGCTTCAACTCGGGACGGGTCGAGGCCTACGAGCAGTACTTC. Translated: CASSFNSGRVEAYEQYF.

The V gene is TRBV4-2, the J gene TRBJ2-1, with 9 bases lining up with TRBD2. The trim removed 4 bases at V and 9 bases at J, leaving 7 bases unmatched. CDR1 and CDR2 from the germline V gene are LGHNA and YNFKEQ. The CDR3 is 14 amino acids. CDR3 bases: TGTGCCAGCAGCCCCTGGACTAGCGTCGGTGAGCAGTTCTTC. The encoded protein is CASSPWTSVGEQFF.

The V call is TRBV3-1, the J call TRBJ2-3; no clear D gene. The CDR3 loop spans 13 amino acids. Germline CDR1 is LGHDT and CDR2 is YNNKEL (reference sequence). Trimming took 3 bases from V and 0 from J, leaving 4 bases between them. CDR3 protein: CASSHSSTDTQYF. The CDR3 DNA sequence: TGTGCCAGCAGCCACTCTAGCACAGATACGCAGTATTTT.